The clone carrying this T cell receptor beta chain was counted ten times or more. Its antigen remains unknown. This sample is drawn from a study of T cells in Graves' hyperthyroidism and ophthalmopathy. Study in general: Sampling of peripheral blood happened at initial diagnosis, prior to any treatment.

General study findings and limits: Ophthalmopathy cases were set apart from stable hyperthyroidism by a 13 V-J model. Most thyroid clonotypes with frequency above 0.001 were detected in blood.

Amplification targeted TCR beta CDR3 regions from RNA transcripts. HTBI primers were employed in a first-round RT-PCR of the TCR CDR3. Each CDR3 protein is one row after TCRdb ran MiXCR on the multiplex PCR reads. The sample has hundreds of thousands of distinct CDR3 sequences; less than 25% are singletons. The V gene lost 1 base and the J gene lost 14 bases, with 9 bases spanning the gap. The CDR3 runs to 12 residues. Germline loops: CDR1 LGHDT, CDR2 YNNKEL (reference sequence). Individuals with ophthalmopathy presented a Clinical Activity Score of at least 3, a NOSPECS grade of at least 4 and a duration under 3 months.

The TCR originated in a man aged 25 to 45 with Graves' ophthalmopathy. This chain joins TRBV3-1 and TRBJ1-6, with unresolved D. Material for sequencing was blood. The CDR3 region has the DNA TGTGCCAGCAGCCAAGGGGTTTTTACCCTCCACTTT. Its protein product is CASSQGVFTLHF.